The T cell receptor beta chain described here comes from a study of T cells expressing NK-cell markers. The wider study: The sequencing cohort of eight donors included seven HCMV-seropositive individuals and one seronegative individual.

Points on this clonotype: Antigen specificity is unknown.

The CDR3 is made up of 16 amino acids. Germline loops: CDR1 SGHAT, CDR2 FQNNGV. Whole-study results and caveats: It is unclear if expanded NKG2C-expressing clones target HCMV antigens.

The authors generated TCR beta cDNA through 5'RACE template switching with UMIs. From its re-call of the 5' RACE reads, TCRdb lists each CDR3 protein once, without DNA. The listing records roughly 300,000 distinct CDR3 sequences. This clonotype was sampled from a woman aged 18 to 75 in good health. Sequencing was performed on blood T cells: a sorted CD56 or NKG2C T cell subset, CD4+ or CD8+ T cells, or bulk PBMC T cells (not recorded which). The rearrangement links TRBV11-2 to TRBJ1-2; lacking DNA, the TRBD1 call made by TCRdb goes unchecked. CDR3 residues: CASSFSRDLEIHGYTF. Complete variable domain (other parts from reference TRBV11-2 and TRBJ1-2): EAGVAQSPRYKIIEKRQSVAFWCNPISGHATLYWYQQILGQGPKLLIQFQNNGVVDDSQLPKDRFSAERLKGVDSTLKIQPAKLEDSAVYLCASSFSRDLEIHGYTFGSGTRLTVV.